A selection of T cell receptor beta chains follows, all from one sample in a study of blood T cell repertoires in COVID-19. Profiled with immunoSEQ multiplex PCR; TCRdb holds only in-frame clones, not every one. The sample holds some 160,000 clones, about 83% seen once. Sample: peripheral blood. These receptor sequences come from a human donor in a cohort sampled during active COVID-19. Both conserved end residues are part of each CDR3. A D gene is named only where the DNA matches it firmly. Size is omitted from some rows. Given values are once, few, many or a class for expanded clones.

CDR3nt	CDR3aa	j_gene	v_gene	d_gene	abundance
TGTGCCATCAGTGAAACACCAGGGGAAATCAATGAAAAACTGTTTTTT	CAISETPGEINEKLFF	TRBJ1-4	TRBV10-3	-	-
TGTGCCAGCAGTTCAGGGGCCCATGGCTACACCTTC	CASSSGAHGYTF	TRBJ1-2	TRBV12-3/TRBV12-4	-	-
TGTGCCAGCGGACTAGCGGGAGGCTACGAGCAGTACTTC	CASGLAGGYEQYF	TRBJ2-7	TRBV7-9	TRBD2	-
TGTGCCAGCAGCCCTCGGGGGACAGGGGGCTCTGAAGCTTTCTTT	CASSPRGTGGSEAFF	TRBJ1-1	TRBV9	TRBD1	-
TGTGCCAGCAGCTCGACAGGGGGCGCCGGGAATGAGCAGTTCTTC	CASSSTGGAGNEQFF	TRBJ2-1	TRBV7-3	TRBD1	-
TGTGCCAGCAGCTCCCAGGACAGGGGAGAATCAGAGACCCAGTACTTC	CASSSQDRGESETQYF	TRBJ2-5	TRBV7-9	TRBD1	once
TGTGCCAGCAGTCGCGGGAACCGCTATGGCTACACCTTC	CASSRGNRYGYTF	TRBJ1-2	TRBV27	-	-
TGTGCCAGCAGTAAGTGGCGGTCGAACACTGAAGCTTTCTTT	CASSKWRSNTEAFF	TRBJ1-1	TRBV7-2	-	-
TGTGCCAGTAGTCTAAGGACAGGGAGTAGGTACGAGCAGTACTTC	CASSLRTGSRYEQYF	TRBJ2-7	TRBV19	TRBD1	few
TGTGCCAGCAGCCAAGGACTAGCGGGACTCTACGAGCAGTACTTC	CASSQGLAGLYEQYF	TRBJ2-7	TRBV3-1/TRBV3-2	TRBD2	-
TGCAGCGTCGGGTCTCGAGGCACCGGGGAGCTGTTTTTT	CSVGSRGTGELFF	TRBJ2-2	TRBV29-1	-	-
TGTGCCAGCAGTGACAACTACGAGCAGTACTTC	CASSDNYEQYF	TRBJ2-7	TRBV28	-	-
TGTGCCAGCAGCTTATTACAGGTGGGGGAGACCCAGTACTTC	CASSLLQVGETQYF	TRBJ2-5	TRBV11-2	-	few
TGTGCCAGCTCAACCCGGGACAGGCAACAATCTGGGGCCAACGTCCTGACTTTC	CASSTRDRQQSGANVLTF	TRBJ2-6	TRBV18	TRBD1	-
TGCAGCGCCGGCGAGGGGACAGGGCAAACTTTCTTT	CSAGEGTGQTFF	TRBJ1-1	TRBV29-1	TRBD1	-
TGCGCCAGCAGCTTCGCGGGGGAAACCTACGAGCAGTACTTC	CASSFAGETYEQYF	TRBJ2-7	TRBV5-1	TRBD2	-
TGCAGCGTTACAACCGGGACAGGGTCTCAGCCCCAGCATTTT	CSVTTGTGSQPQHF	TRBJ1-5	TRBV29-1	TRBD1	-
TGTGCCAGCAGTGTGCCTAGCGGGGGGGCGAGGAACATTCAGTACTTC	CASSVPSGGARNIQYF	TRBJ2-4	TRBV6-1	TRBD2	-
TGTGCCAGCAGCTTCCCAGGGGGCGGTCAGCCCCAGCATTTT	CASSFPGGGQPQHF	TRBJ1-5	TRBV5-8	TRBD1	-
TGTGCCACCAGCAGAGGCCAGGGAATATCTGAAGCTTTCTTT	CATSRGQGISEAFF	TRBJ1-1	TRBV15	-	-
TGCGCCAGGGAGGGGGACAGGGGGGATCCAGATACGCAGTATTTT	CAREGDRGDPDTQYF	TRBJ2-3	TRBV4-3	TRBD1	-
TGTGCCAGTAGTTTGCGACATATGACTGAAGCTTTCTTT	CASSLRHMTEAFF	TRBJ1-1	TRBV19	-	-
TGTGCCAGCAGCCAATGGGGACAGGGGCCTAACTATGGCTACACCTTC	CASSQWGQGPNYGYTF	TRBJ1-2	TRBV3-1/TRBV3-2	TRBD1	-
TGTGCCAGCAACCGTTACAGGGGACAGAACGAGCAGTACTTC	CASNRYRGQNEQYF	TRBJ2-7	TRBV7-2	TRBD1	-
TGTGCCAGCAGTTTGGGGACTAGCTTTTACAATGAGCAGTTCTTC	CASSLGTSFYNEQFF	TRBJ2-1	TRBV7-9	TRBD2	-
TGTGCCGCAGGCAGGCTGAACACTGAAGCTTTCTTT	CAAGRLNTEAFF	TRBJ1-1	TRBV5-5	-	-
TGTGCCAGCAGCGGACAGGGGGCGGGCAATGAGCAGTTCTTC	CASSGQGAGNEQFF	TRBJ2-1	TRBV6-5	TRBD1	-
TGTGCCAGCAGTGGAGTCAATGAGCAGTTCTTC	CASSGVNEQFF	TRBJ2-1	TRBV2	-	once
TGTGCCAGTAGTATGGGCAGACTGAACACTGAAGCTTTCTTT	CASSMGRLNTEAFF	TRBJ1-1	TRBV19	-	-
TGTGCCAGTGGTCGGAGCGCCTACAATGAGCAGTTCTTC	CASGRSAYNEQFF	TRBJ2-1	TRBV6-4	-	-
TGTGCCAGCAGTTTGGGGCAGGGGAAAGCTTTCTTT	CASSLGQGKAFF	TRBJ1-1	TRBV28	-	-
TGTGCCAGCAGCCAAGTTGGCATTGAAGCTTTCTTT	CASSQVGIEAFF	TRBJ1-1	TRBV3-1/TRBV3-2	-	-
TGTGCCAGCTCACCACGTGGGACAGGTTTAAATGAAAAACTGTTTTTT	CASSPRGTGLNEKLFF	TRBJ1-4	TRBV18	TRBD1	-
TGTGCCAGCAGCCAAGATCAGGGACTACCCAACGCCTGGGAGCAGTTCTTC	CASSQDQGLPNAWEQFF	TRBJ2-1	TRBV3-1/TRBV3-2	TRBD2	-
TGTGCCACCAGCGGTGGGCGCGAGCAGTACTTC	CATSGGREQYF	TRBJ2-7	TRBV24-1	-	-
TGCGCCAGCAGCCCTTCGGGCGGGGGAGGCACAGATACGCAGTATTTT	CASSPSGGGGTDTQYF	TRBJ2-3	TRBV5-1	TRBD2	-